This TCR beta chain was retrieved from a study of blood T cell repertoires in COVID-19. The V segment lost 5 bases and the J segment 10 bases; nucleotides outside the gene matches: 10. The CDR3 runs 15 residues. From germline, CDR1 is SEHNR and CDR2 FQNEAQ (reference sequence). The data were produced by immunoSEQ multiplex PCR, yet TCRdb's version contains in-frame clones alone and is incomplete. The repertoire holds about 100,000 clones, 80% seen once, with approximately 30% in the top ten. This clone turned up a few times. The sequence was collected from a man in his 70s with active or convalescent COVID-19. Sequencing was performed on peripheral blood. The chain uses TRBV7-9 and TRBJ1-6; 8 bases fit TRBD1. CDR3 in amino acids: CASSPGQGHISPLHF. DNA for the CDR3: TGTGCCAGCAGCCCCGGACAGGGTCACATCTCACCCCTCCACTTT.